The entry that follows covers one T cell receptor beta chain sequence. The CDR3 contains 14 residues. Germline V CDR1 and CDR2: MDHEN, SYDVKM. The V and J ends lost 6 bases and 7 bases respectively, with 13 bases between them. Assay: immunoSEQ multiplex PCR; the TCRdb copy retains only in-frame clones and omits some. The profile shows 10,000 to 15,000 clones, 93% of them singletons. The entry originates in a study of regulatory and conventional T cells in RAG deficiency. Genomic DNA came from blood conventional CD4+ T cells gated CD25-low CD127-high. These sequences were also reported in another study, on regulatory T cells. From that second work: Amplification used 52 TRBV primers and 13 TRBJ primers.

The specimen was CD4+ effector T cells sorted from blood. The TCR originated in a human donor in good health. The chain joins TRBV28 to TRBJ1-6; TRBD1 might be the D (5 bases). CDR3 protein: CASRETELNSPLHF. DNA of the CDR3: TGTGCCAGCAGAGAGACAGAACTAAATTCACCCCTCCACTTT.